These T cell receptor beta chains were read from a single sample in a study of cytomegalovirus exposure and HLA in healthy donors. Only in-frame clones appear in the TCRdb table, and some are missing; sequencing was by immunoSEQ multiplex PCR. The table includes about 170,000 clones, roughly 80% detected once. Material: PBMCs. Receptor source: a girl aged 2 to 10 in good health and CMV-seropositive. Both conserved end residues are part of each CDR3. Fields, in order: J gene, V gene, CDR3 protein.

TRBJ2-1,TRBV7-9,CASSLGRRFDEQFF
TRBJ1-5,TRBV2,CASSVNDQPQRF
TRBJ2-3,TRBV13,CASSFTKRAGTDTQYF
TRBJ1-1,TRBV7-6,CASSLAGGNTEAFF
TRBJ1-1,TRBV5-1,CASSSSEGRNTEAFF
TRBJ2-2,TRBV25-1,CASSPTGETGELFF
TRBJ1-2,TRBV4-1,CASSLARTGVHGYTF
TRBJ1-2,TRBV30,CAWSRQGFGYTF
TRBJ2-3,TRBV5-4,CASSGGLADTDTQYF
TRBJ1-5,TRBV4-1,CASSQSVRDQPQHF
TRBJ1-1,TRBV10-2,CASIGSEAFF
TRBJ1-1,TRBV6-5,CASSWDRVNTEAFF
TRBJ2-1,TRBV9,CASSLRRPSGIHEQFF
TRBJ2-5,TRBV19,CASSIGGSETQYF
TRBJ2-7,TRBV11-1,CASSPGLAGVKYEQYF
TRBJ2-7,TRBV15,CATSSPVQANEQYF
TRBJ2-7,TRBV7-2,CASSSAASGGFYEQYF
TRBJ2-1,TRBV5-6,CASSFGTGASYNEQFF
TRBJ2-3,TRBV7-9,CASSRAGQVTDTQYF
TRBJ1-1,TRBV19,CASSTGTALNTEAFF
TRBJ2-1,TRBV29-1,CSVAGVEYEQFF
TRBJ2-5,TRBV30,CAWSVAGGRETQYF
TRBJ1-5,TRBV28,CASSLSFDRRRQPQHF
TRBJ2-3,TRBV5-4,CASSLRREGGSDTQYF
TRBJ1-2,TRBV30,CASTAGNYGYTF
TRBJ2-3,TRBV5-1,CASSLGTGVLNTQYF
TRBJ1-4,TRBV28,CASSLDQGATNEKLFF
TRBJ1-1,TRBV11-3,CASSFSLNTEAFF
TRBJ2-2,TRBV6-1,CASSESGLATGELFF
TRBJ2-1,TRBV7-9,CASSSLVFRFF
TRBJ1-1,TRBV14,CASSPYTNTEAFF
TRBJ1-2,TRBV28,CASQTQLTGDYGYTF
TRBJ1-5,TRBV30,CAWTVGNQPQHF
TRBJ1-1,TRBV7-6,CASTGGGGTEAFF
TRBJ1-1,TRBV7-3,CASSLYGANTEAFF
TRBJ2-7,TRBV4-1,CASSPPLAGEDEQYF
TRBJ1-3,TRBV30,CAWSEGVAGNTIYF
TRBJ1-3,TRBV29-1,CSVPEAGTIYF
TRBJ2-1,TRBV7-2,CASSPILASSYNEQFF
TRBJ1-1,TRBV28,CASSDTPGHSDTEAFF
TRBJ2-3,TRBV5-1,CASSLMTETDTQYF
TRBJ2-1,TRBV7-9,CASSYPLGQGLEQFF
TRBJ2-1,TRBV7-9,CASSLSLLAGGNEQFF
TRBJ2-1,TRBV28,CASKHSSGGWYNEQFF
TRBJ2-7,TRBV7-9,CASSPGSYEQYF
TRBJ1-1,TRBV6-6,CASSLGQGMQGAAFF
TRBJ2-1,TRBV4-1,CASSHGTGGRREQFF
TRBJ2-5,TRBV5-4,CASSRQGGGETQYF
TRBJ2-3,TRBV27,CASSLGDRLTDTQYF
TRBJ2-2,TRBV19,CASYLDRGTGELFF
TRBJ2-7,TRBV6-1,CASSAGLAGYYEQYF
TRBJ2-5,TRBV11-2,CASTLTGSGREETQYF
TRBJ1-1,TRBV25-1,CASSNPGTGGNTEAFF
TRBJ2-5,TRBV28,CASSLFGRGLRETQYF
TRBJ1-2,TRBV7-9,CASSPGSGQGAYGYTF
TRBJ2-7,TRBV30,CAWSYRPADRGKYYEQYF
TRBJ1-2,TRBV9,CASSAAVQGSHYGYTF
TRBJ2-2,TRBV27,CASSSIGQDTGELFF
TRBJ2-2,TRBV6-1,CASSDRDTGELFF